A selection of T cell receptor beta chains follows, all from one sample in a study of technical replicates of blood from four donors. Some clones are missing from TCRdb's copy, which holds only in-frame ones; the method was immunoSEQ multiplex PCR. Here the sample spans around 100,000 clones, approximately 94% being singletons. Sequencing was done on a sample of T cells isolated from PBMCs. The source is a human donor in good health. Both conserved end residues are part of each CDR3. Each record gives: J gene, CDR3 length, D gene, clone size, V gene, CDR3 protein. A D gene is named only where the DNA matches it firmly. Only some rows state a clone size, as once, few, many or a class for expanded clones.

J: TRBJ2-1
length: 16
D: TRBD2
size: NA
V: TRBV13
CDR3: CASSLVAGKFYNEQFF

J: TRBJ2-7
length: 11
D: NA
size: NA
V: TRBV2
CDR3: CASSPSYEQYF

J: TRBJ2-2
length: 14
D: TRBD1
size: once
V: TRBV5-1
CDR3: CASSPGTGTGELFF

J: TRBJ2-1
length: 14
D: TRBD2
size: NA
V: TRBV27
CDR3: CASSFRREMGEQFF

J: TRBJ2-7
length: 14
D: NA
size: NA
V: TRBV28
CDR3: CASITGWPSYEQYF

J: TRBJ1-2
length: 16
D: NA
size: NA
V: TRBV4-2
CDR3: CASSQVQGGSNYGYTF

J: TRBJ2-1
length: 13
D: NA
size: NA
V: TRBV5-6
CDR3: CASSLVLYNEQFF

J: TRBJ2-7
length: 14
D: NA
size: NA
V: TRBV6-5
CDR3: CASSYLAASYEQYF

J: TRBJ2-7
length: 17
D: TRBD2
size: NA
V: TRBV4-3
CDR3: CASSLYTGTSGRYEQYF

J: TRBJ1-1
length: 14
D: NA
size: NA
V: TRBV27
CDR3: CASSLRGGNTEAFF

J: TRBJ1-1
length: 15
D: TRBD1
size: once
V: TRBV11-1
CDR3: CASSSAGTGATEAFF

J: TRBJ2-7
length: 17
D: TRBD1
size: once
V: TRBV19
CDR3: CASSRNLGTGFSYEQYF

J: TRBJ1-1
length: 18
D: TRBD1
size: NA
V: TRBV5-1
CDR3: CASSGRDRESKMNTEAFF

J: TRBJ2-5
length: 16
D: TRBD2
size: NA
V: TRBV5-1
CDR3: CASSLNSGRTEETQYF

J: TRBJ2-1
length: 15
D: TRBD2
size: NA
V: TRBV7-2
CDR3: CASSLDSGIIREQFF

J: TRBJ1-3
length: 14
D: NA
size: once
V: TRBV4-1
CDR3: CASSLTGTGNTIYF

J: TRBJ2-3
length: 15
D: NA
size: NA
V: TRBV28
CDR3: CASTPETGNTDTQYF

J: TRBJ2-5
length: 16
D: NA
size: once
V: TRBV5-1
CDR3: CASSLQLAPSGETQYF

J: TRBJ1-1
length: 12
D: NA
size: NA
V: TRBV11-2
CDR3: CASSWRNTEAFF

J: TRBJ1-1
length: 15
D: TRBD1
size: NA
V: TRBV6-6
CDR3: CASSLLPGQNSLAFF

J: TRBJ2-7
length: 15
D: TRBD1
size: NA
V: TRBV2
CDR3: CASRQNLGTAYEQYF

J: TRBJ2-7
length: 16
D: NA
size: NA
V: TRBV7-2
CDR3: CASSLDSRQALYEQYF

J: TRBJ2-6
length: 19
D: TRBD1
size: NA
V: TRBV9
CDR3: CASSVETPGTDSGANVLTF

J: TRBJ2-5
length: 15
D: NA
size: NA
V: TRBV4-2
CDR3: CASSHESGSQETQYF

J: TRBJ1-5
length: 13
D: NA
size: NA
V: TRBV4-1
CDR3: CASSQGGNQPQHF

J: TRBJ1-2
length: 15
D: NA
size: NA
V: TRBV6-1
CDR3: CASSEALGVVYGYTF

J: TRBJ2-7
length: 15
D: TRBD2
size: NA
V: TRBV11-3
CDR3: CASTERGLAAYEQYF

J: TRBJ1-2
length: 13
D: TRBD1
size: once
V: TRBV19
CDR3: CASSIWDRPDYTF

J: TRBJ2-1
length: 16
D: NA
size: NA
V: TRBV4-1
CDR3: CASSQDRMVPNNEQFF

J: TRBJ2-1
length: 13
D: NA
size: once
V: TRBV6-5
CDR3: CASSFLAEMEQFF

J: TRBJ2-7
length: 12
D: NA
size: NA
V: TRBV14
CDR3: CASSLQGYEQYF